This T cell receptor (beta chain) was sequenced in a study of shared clonotypes between healthy human individuals. The germline CDR1 and CDR2 sequences are SGHVS and FQNEAQ. The CDR3 extends over 14 amino acids. V dropped 0 bases and J dropped 9 bases, with 12 bases sitting between them. As for this clone: Its antigen is not identified.

Authors' methods: There were no quality scores in the junction-only immunoSEQ sequences, so filtering differed. Libraries were prepared by immunoSEQ multiplex PCR; TCRdb keeps only in-frame clonotypes and omits some of them. Clone size and the V and J calls come from that table; the DNA yielded D and trimming. The table shows around 510,000 clones, with around three quarters occurring only once. Donors included only healthy HIV-negative adults lacking recent acute infections or vaccinations. Regarding the study as a whole: Blood was the only sampled material, and tissue repertoires likely differ.

The receptor was derived from a woman aged 40 to 55 in good health. Some clones in this sample may be carry-over from other donors' samples. Sequenced: PBMCs. This chain connects TRBV7-8 to TRBJ1-5; D unresolved. The CDR3 sequence: CASSLAREEVPQHF. DNA of the CDR3: TGTGCCAGCAGCTTAGCCCGGGAAGAGGTGCCCCAGCATTTT.